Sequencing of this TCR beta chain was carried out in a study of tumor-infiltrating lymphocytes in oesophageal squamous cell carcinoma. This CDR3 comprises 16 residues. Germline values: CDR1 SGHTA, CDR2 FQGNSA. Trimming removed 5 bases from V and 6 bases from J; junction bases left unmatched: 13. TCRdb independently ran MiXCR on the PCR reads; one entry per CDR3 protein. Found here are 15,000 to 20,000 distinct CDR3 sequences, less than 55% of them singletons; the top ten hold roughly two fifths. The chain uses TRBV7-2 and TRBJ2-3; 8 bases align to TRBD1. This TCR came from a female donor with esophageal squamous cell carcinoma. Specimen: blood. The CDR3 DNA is TGTGCCAGCAGCCCGGGGAGAGGACAGGGCCGGGATACGCAGTATTTT. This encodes CASSPGRGQGRDTQYF. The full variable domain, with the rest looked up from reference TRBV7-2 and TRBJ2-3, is GAGVSQSPSNKVTEKGKDVELRCDPISGHTALYWYRQSLGQGLEFLIYFQGNSAPDKSGLPSDRFSAERTGGSVSTLTIQRTQQEDSAVYLCASSPGRGQGRDTQYFGPGTRLTVL.